Listed below are T cell receptor beta chains from one sample, sequenced in a study of blood T cell repertoires in COVID-19. Generated by immunoSEQ multiplex PCR, the TCRdb table keeps only in-frame clones and is missing some. The sample records 68,000 or so clones, approximately 89% being singletons. Sequenced sample: peripheral blood. Receptors were obtained from a woman between 70 and 85 years old with acute or convalescent COVID-19. Each CDR3 is given with its conserved first and last residue. D genes are given only for firm matches. A clone size is listed for some rows: how often the clone was seen (once, few, many), or a class if it is expanded.

len: 15; v_gene: TRBV6-5; j_gene: TRBJ1-5; abundance: NA; d_gene: TRBD1; CDR3nt: TGTGCCAGTACCGCAGTCGGGACAGGGTTCGGGCCCCAGCATTTT; CDR3aa: CASTAVGTGFGPQHF
len: 17; v_gene: TRBV5-6; j_gene: TRBJ1-1; abundance: NA; d_gene: NA; CDR3nt: TGTGCCAGCAGCTTGGGGGGGCTTGGAAGGATGAACACTGAAGCTTTCTTT; CDR3aa: CASSLGGLGRMNTEAFF
len: 15; v_gene: TRBV10-3; j_gene: TRBJ1-1; abundance: NA; d_gene: NA; CDR3nt: TGTGCCATCAGGGAAGGCCTCCCGGGAAACACTGAAGCTTTCTTT; CDR3aa: CAIREGLPGNTEAFF
len: 14; v_gene: TRBV6-5; j_gene: TRBJ2-7; abundance: NA; d_gene: TRBD2; CDR3nt: TGTGCCAGCAGTTTTAGCGGGAGGTTCAACGAGCAGTACTTC; CDR3aa: CASSFSGRFNEQYF
len: 18; v_gene: TRBV7-2; j_gene: TRBJ2-7; abundance: NA; d_gene: TRBD2; CDR3nt: TGTGCCAGCAGCTCTAGGGTATTCGCGGGAGGGCTCAGGAACGAGCAGTACTTC; CDR3aa: CASSSRVFAGGLRNEQYF
len: 15; v_gene: TRBV5-1; j_gene: TRBJ1-6; abundance: NA; d_gene: TRBD1; CDR3nt: TGCGCCAGCAGCTCGACAGGGGAGAGTAATTCACCCCTCCACTTT; CDR3aa: CASSSTGESNSPLHF
len: 15; v_gene: TRBV28; j_gene: TRBJ1-5; abundance: NA; d_gene: TRBD1; CDR3nt: TGTGCCAGCAGTTTACCAGGGGGCATCGGTCAGCCCCAGCATTTT; CDR3aa: CASSLPGGIGQPQHF
len: 17; v_gene: TRBV2; j_gene: TRBJ1-1; abundance: few; d_gene: NA; CDR3nt: TGTGCCAGCAGTGAAAGGGGGAGCGTCATGGGGAACACTGAAGCTTTCTTT; CDR3aa: CASSERGSVMGNTEAFF
len: 15; v_gene: TRBV7-9; j_gene: TRBJ1-4; abundance: NA; d_gene: NA; CDR3nt: TGTGCCAGCAGCCAGAGAGGGCTGCCTAATGAAAAACTGTTTTTT; CDR3aa: CASSQRGLPNEKLFF
len: 16; v_gene: TRBV19; j_gene: TRBJ1-4; abundance: NA; d_gene: TRBD1; CDR3nt: TGTGCCAGTAGTGTTTCAACCGGGACAGCTAATGAAAAACTGTTTTTT; CDR3aa: CASSVSTGTANEKLFF
len: 18; v_gene: TRBV18; j_gene: TRBJ1-2; abundance: NA; d_gene: NA; CDR3nt: TGTGCCAGCTCACCCCTTGGAGCAGCGTCTGTAGACAACTATGGCTACACCTTC; CDR3aa: CASSPLGAASVDNYGYTF
len: 14; v_gene: TRBV19; j_gene: TRBJ2-1; abundance: NA; d_gene: TRBD1; CDR3nt: TGTGCCAGTAACCCGACAGGGGAGTACAATGAGCAGTTCTTC; CDR3aa: CASNPTGEYNEQFF
len: 13; v_gene: TRBV5-1; j_gene: TRBJ1-2; abundance: NA; d_gene: TRBD1; CDR3nt: TGCGCCAGCAGGGAGACAGGGGGCTATGGCTACACCTTC; CDR3aa: CASRETGGYGYTF
len: 14; v_gene: TRBV6-2/TRBV6-3; j_gene: TRBJ2-7; abundance: NA; d_gene: NA; CDR3nt: TGTGCCAGCAGTTACTCCCCGACCGGAGGCGAGCAGTACTTC; CDR3aa: CASSYSPTGGEQYF
len: 12; v_gene: TRBV28; j_gene: TRBJ1-2; abundance: NA; d_gene: NA; CDR3nt: TGTGCCAGCAGTTTGATCGGCTATGGCTACACCTTC; CDR3aa: CASSLIGYGYTF
len: 14; v_gene: TRBV5-1; j_gene: TRBJ2-5; abundance: NA; d_gene: TRBD1; CDR3nt: TGCGCCAGCAGCAAGACAGGGAACCAAGAGACCCAGTACTTC; CDR3aa: CASSKTGNQETQYF
len: 15; v_gene: TRBV18; j_gene: TRBJ2-3; abundance: once; d_gene: NA; CDR3nt: TGTGCCATCCAGGCGCGGGACCATTTAACAGATACGCAGTATTTT; CDR3aa: CAIQARDHLTDTQYF
len: 10; v_gene: TRBV2; j_gene: TRBJ1-1; abundance: NA; d_gene: NA; CDR3nt: TGTGCCAGCATAAACCGGGACTGGCGGTTT; CDR3aa: CASINRDWRF
len: 13; v_gene: TRBV7-7; j_gene: TRBJ2-1; abundance: NA; d_gene: NA; CDR3nt: TGTGCTAGCAGCTCTACAGGGGGGGATGAGCAGTTCTTC; CDR3aa: CASSSTGGDEQFF
len: 15; v_gene: TRBV5-1; j_gene: TRBJ1-5; abundance: NA; d_gene: NA; CDR3nt: TGCGCCAGCAGCTTGGAGGGGGTGGGAAATCAGCCCCAGCATTTT; CDR3aa: CASSLEGVGNQPQHF
len: 18; v_gene: TRBV28; j_gene: TRBJ1-5; abundance: few; d_gene: NA; CDR3nt: TGTGCCAGCAGTTTATTTATGCATACTCGGGTGGGCAATCAGCCCCAGCATTTT; CDR3aa: CASSLFMHTRVGNQPQHF
len: 14; v_gene: TRBV27; j_gene: TRBJ1-6; abundance: NA; d_gene: NA; CDR3nt: TGTGCCAGCAGTTTATGGCAGGATAATTCACCCCTCCACTTT; CDR3aa: CASSLWQDNSPLHF
len: 14; v_gene: TRBV2; j_gene: TRBJ2-7; abundance: once; d_gene: NA; CDR3nt: TGTGCCAGCAGTGAAGGAGGGCTTACCTACGAGCAGTACTTC; CDR3aa: CASSEGGLTYEQYF
len: 15; v_gene: TRBV9; j_gene: TRBJ2-6; abundance: NA; d_gene: TRBD1; CDR3nt: TGTGCCAGCAGCTTCCAGGGGGCTGGGGCCAACGTCCTGACTTTC; CDR3aa: CASSFQGAGANVLTF
len: 15; v_gene: TRBV28; j_gene: TRBJ2-2; abundance: NA; d_gene: NA; CDR3nt: TGTGCCAGCAGTTTTCGGTCCAGGGCCACCGGGGAGCTGTTTTTT; CDR3aa: CASSFRSRATGELFF
len: 15; v_gene: TRBV5-4; j_gene: TRBJ1-2; abundance: NA; d_gene: TRBD1; CDR3nt: TGTGCCAGCAGCTCCCCGGGACAGCCAAACTATGGCTACACCTTC; CDR3aa: CASSSPGQPNYGYTF
len: 12; v_gene: TRBV14; j_gene: TRBJ2-1; abundance: NA; d_gene: NA; CDR3nt: TGTGCCAGCAGCCACCGTAACAATGAGCAGTTCTTC; CDR3aa: CASSHRNNEQFF
len: 17; v_gene: TRBV24-1; j_gene: TRBJ2-2; abundance: NA; d_gene: TRBD2; CDR3nt: TGTGCCACCAGTGTTTATAGCGGGAGGGCACGCACCGGGGAGCTGTTTTTT; CDR3aa: CATSVYSGRARTGELFF
len: 15; v_gene: TRBV10-3; j_gene: TRBJ1-3; abundance: NA; d_gene: NA; CDR3nt: TGTGCCATCAGTGAGATAGGGAGCTCTGGAAACACCATATATTTT; CDR3aa: CAISEIGSSGNTIYF
len: 12; v_gene: TRBV7-9; j_gene: TRBJ2-7; abundance: once; d_gene: NA; CDR3nt: TGTGCCAGCAGCCGTGCGGGCTACGAGCAGTACTTC; CDR3aa: CASSRAGYEQYF
len: 15; v_gene: TRBV5-1; j_gene: TRBJ2-1; abundance: NA; d_gene: TRBD2; CDR3nt: TGCGCCAGCAGCTTAGGGGGGACTAGCAACAATGAGCAGTTCTTC; CDR3aa: CASSLGGTSNNEQFF